The clone carrying this TCR beta chain was observed a few times. TCRdb re-called the 5' RACE reads through MiXCR, storing one row per CDR3 protein. The table has 35,000 to 50,000 distinct CDR3 sequences, roughly 21% seen once; the top ten hold around 4%. The sorted Tregs were CD4+CD25+CD127-/low cells. Sequencing used Tregs sorted from blood. This receptor was taken from a female donor with breast cancer.

The CDR3 bases are TGCGCCAGCAGCCAAAGCCAGGGCGGGAGCGGGCGAGCTTTCTTT. Its protein is CASSQSQGGSGRAFF. This chain connects TRBV4-1 to TRBJ1-1; weak D call: TRBD1 (5 bases). The V and J ends lost 2 bases and 10 bases respectively, with 20 bases between them. Germline V gene data show CDR1 as MGHRA and CDR2 as YSYEKL. This CDR3 is built from 15 residues.